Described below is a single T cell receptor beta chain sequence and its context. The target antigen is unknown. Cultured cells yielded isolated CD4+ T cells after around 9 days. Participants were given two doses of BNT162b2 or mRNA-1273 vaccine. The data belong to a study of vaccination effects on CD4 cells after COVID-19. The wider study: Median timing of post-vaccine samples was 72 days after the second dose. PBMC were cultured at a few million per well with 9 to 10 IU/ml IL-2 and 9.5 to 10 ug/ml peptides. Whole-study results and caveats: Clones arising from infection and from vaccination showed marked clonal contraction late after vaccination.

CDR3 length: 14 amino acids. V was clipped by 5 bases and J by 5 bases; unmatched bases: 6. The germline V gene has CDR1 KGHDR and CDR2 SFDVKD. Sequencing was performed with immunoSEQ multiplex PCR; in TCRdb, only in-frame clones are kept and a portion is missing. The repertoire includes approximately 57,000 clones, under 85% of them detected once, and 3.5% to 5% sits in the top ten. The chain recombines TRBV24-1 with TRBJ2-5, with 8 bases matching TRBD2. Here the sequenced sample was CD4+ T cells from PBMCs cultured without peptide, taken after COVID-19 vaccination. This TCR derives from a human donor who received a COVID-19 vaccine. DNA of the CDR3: TGTGCCACCAGTGTTGGCGGACTAGCCGAGACCCAGTACTTC. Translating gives CATSVGGLAETQYF.